This T cell receptor (beta chain) emerged from a study of blood T cell repertoires in COVID-19. About the study: The United States, Italy and Spain were the sources of the acute and convalescent COVID-19 samples.

In the original analysis: Amplification with reference gene primers provided the estimates of nucleated cell counts. The repertoire was sequenced with immunoSEQ multiplex PCR; TCRdb's copy has only in-frame clones and lacks some. V and J calls and clone size follow that table, whereas D and trimming were derived from the DNA. Counted here are approximately 450,000 clones, around 89% occurring once; the ten biggest clones make up more than 4%. After removal of 10 bases from V and 6 bases from J, the junction contained 12 bases not matched to a gene. Germline CDR1 reads SNHLY; CDR2 reads FYNNEI. The CDR3 is 14 residues long.

The gene calls are TRBV2 and TRBJ2-1; TRBD2 aligns across 7 bases. The sample was peripheral blood. The source of this sequence is a woman in her 30s with acute or convalescent COVID-19. CDR3 amino acids: CAKTSGEYSNEQFF. CDR3 nucleotides: TGTGCCAAGACGAGCGGGGAGTACTCCAATGAGCAGTTCTTC.